This TCR beta chain originates from a study of blood T cell repertoires in COVID-19. Turning to the study itself: Samples taken during acute and convalescent COVID-19 were collected in the United States, Italy and Spain. Sources were T cells, B-cell-depleted T cells, or PBMCs; the material itself was cDNA or gDNA.

Per the original methods: Estimation of nucleated cell counts was performed using reference gene primer amplification. Libraries were prepared by immunoSEQ multiplex PCR; TCRdb keeps only in-frame clonotypes and omits some of them. The DNA was the basis for D and trimming; V, J and clone size are from that table. The sample holds 70,000 to 90,000 clones, about 82% seen once. This CDR3 region has 17 residues. Germline-derived CDR1 and CDR2 are SGHTA and FQGTGA. Trimming left V 0 bases short and J 0 bases short, with 12 bases between. This TCR was sampled from a man aged 50 to 60 with active COVID-19. The sequenced sample consisted of peripheral blood. The chain carries TRBV7-3 and TRBJ2-1; no reliable D call. In DNA, the CDR3 is TGTGCCAGCAGCTTAACTGGCGGCCCGACCTCCTACAATGAGCAGTTCTTC. It codes for CASSLTGGPTSYNEQFF.